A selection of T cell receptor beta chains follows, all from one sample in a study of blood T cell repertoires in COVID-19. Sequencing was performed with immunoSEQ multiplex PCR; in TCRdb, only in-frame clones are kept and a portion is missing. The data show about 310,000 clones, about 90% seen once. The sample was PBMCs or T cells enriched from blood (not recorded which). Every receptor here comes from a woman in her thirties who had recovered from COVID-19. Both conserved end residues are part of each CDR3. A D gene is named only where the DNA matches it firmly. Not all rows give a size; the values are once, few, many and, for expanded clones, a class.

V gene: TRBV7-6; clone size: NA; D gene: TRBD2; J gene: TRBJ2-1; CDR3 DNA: TGTGCCAGCAGCTACGAGGCTAGCGGGAGGGCCCCCTACAATGAGCAGTTCTTC; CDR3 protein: CASSYEASGRAPYNEQFF
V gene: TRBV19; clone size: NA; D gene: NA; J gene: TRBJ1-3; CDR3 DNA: TGTGCCAGTAGAGAGGGTACAGGAAACACCATATATTTT; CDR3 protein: CASREGTGNTIYF
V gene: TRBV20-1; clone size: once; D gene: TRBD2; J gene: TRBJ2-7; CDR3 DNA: TGCAGTGCTAGTGGAGCGGGAGATGAGCAGTACTTC; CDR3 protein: CSASGAGDEQYF
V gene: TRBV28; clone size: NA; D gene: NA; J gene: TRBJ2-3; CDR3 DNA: TGTATGACTATGGCTCCGGGGGCAGATACGCAGTATTTT; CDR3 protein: CMTMAPGADTQYF
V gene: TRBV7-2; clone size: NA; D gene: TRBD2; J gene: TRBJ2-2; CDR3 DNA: TGTGCCAGCAGCTTGCAGCGGGAGATAAACACCGGGGAGCTGTTTTTT; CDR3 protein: CASSLQREINTGELFF
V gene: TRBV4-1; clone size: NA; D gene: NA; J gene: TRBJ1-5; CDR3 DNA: TGCGCCAGCAGCCAAGACTCCAGGGTGGGTAGCAATCAGCCCCAGCATTTT; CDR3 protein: CASSQDSRVGSNQPQHF
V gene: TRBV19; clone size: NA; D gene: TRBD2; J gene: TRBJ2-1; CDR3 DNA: TGTGCCAGTAGTACCGAGCTAGCGGGAGGTAATGAGCAGTTCTTC; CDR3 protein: CASSTELAGGNEQFF
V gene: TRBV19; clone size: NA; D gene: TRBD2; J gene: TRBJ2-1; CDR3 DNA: TGTGCCAGTAGTCGAACTAGCGGGCTCAACAATGAGCAGTTCTTC; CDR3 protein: CASSRTSGLNNEQFF
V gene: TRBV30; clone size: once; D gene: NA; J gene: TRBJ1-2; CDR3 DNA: TGTGCCTGGAGTGTACAATCCATCTATGGCTACACCTTC; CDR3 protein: CAWSVQSIYGYTF
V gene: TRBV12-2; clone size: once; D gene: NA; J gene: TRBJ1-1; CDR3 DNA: TGTGCAAGTCGCTTATCACACGACAGGGGGCCATTACTGAACACTGAAGCTTTCTTT; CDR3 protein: CASRLSHDRGPLLNTEAFF
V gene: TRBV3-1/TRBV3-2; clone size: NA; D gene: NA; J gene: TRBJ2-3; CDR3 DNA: TGTGCCAGCAGCCACGTATCGGGAGCTTCTGATACGCAGTATTTT; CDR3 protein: CASSHVSGASDTQYF
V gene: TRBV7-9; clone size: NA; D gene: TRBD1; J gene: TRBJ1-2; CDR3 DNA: TGTGCCAGCAGCGAACAGGGGGCGGTCTATGGCTACACCTTC; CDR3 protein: CASSEQGAVYGYTF
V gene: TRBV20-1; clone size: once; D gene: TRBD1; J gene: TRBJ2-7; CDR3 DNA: TGCAGTGCTAGTAATGGGACAGGGTTTTACTACGAGCAGTACTTC; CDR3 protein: CSASNGTGFYYEQYF
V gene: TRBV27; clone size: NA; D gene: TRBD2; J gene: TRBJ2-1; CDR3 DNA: TGTGCCAGCAGTTTTTACAGCGGGGGGACCTCCTACAATGAGCAGTTCTTC; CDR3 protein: CASSFYSGGTSYNEQFF
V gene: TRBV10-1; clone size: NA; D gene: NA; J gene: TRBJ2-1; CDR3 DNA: TGCGCCACTCAAGGGGGATACGACTCCTACAATGAGCAGTTCTTC; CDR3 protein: CATQGGYDSYNEQFF
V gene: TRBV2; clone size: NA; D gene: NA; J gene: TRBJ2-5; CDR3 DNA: TGTGCCAGCATTGGACCCGGGGGAGAGACCCAGTACTTC; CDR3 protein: CASIGPGGETQYF
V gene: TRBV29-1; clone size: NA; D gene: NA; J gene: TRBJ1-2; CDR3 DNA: TGCAGCGCCGACAGGTCGGGTAACTATGGCTACACCTTC; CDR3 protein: CSADRSGNYGYTF
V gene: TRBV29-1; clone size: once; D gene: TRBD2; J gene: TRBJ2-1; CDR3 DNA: TGCAGCGTTGAAGGGATGCCTAGCGGGAGTATCGATGAGCAGTTCTTC; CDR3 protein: CSVEGMPSGSIDEQFF
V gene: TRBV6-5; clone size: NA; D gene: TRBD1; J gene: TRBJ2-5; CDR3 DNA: TGTGCCAGCAGTTACGGGACAGGGCGAATCCAAGAGACCCAGTACTTC; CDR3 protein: CASSYGTGRIQETQYF
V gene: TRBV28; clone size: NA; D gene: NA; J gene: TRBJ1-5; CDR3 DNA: TGTGCCAGCAGTTTTTCGGGTCAGCCCCAGCATTTT; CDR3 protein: CASSFSGQPQHF
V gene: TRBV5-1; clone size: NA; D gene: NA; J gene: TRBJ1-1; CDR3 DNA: TGCGCCAGCAGCTTGGTCGGGAGTGGCACTGAAGCTTTCTTT; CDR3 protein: CASSLVGSGTEAFF
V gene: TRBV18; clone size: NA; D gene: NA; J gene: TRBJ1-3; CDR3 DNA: TGTGCCAGCTCACTCAATATAGCGACTACATCTGGAAACACCATATATTTT; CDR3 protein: CASSLNIATTSGNTIYF
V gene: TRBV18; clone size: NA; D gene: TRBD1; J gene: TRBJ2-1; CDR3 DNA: TGTGCCAGCTCACCACCCCGGGACAGGGTGTCCTTGGAGTTGTTCTTC; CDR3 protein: CASSPPRDRVSLELFF
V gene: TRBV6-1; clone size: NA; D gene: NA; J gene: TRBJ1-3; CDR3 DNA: TGTGCCAGCAGTGTAAGTGTGGGAGGGAGCTCTGGAAACACCATATATTTT; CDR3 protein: CASSVSVGGSSGNTIYF
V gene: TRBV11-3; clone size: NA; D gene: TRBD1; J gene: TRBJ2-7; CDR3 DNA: TGTGCCAGCAGGCACCGGGACAGGGGTTACGAGCAGTACTTC; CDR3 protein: CASRHRDRGYEQYF
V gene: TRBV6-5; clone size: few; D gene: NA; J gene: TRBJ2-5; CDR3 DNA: TGTGCCAGCAGTTCGGGGTGGTCTAGGGAGACCCAGTACTTC; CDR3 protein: CASSSGWSRETQYF
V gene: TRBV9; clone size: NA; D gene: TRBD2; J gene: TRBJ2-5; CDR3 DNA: TGTGCCAGCAGCTTCTTACCCCTAGCGGATGAGACCCAGTACTTC; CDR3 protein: CASSFLPLADETQYF
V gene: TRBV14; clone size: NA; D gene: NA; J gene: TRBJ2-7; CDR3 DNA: TGTGCCAGCAGCCAAGTCCGGAATAGCGGAGAATACTACGAGCAGTACTTC; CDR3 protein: CASSQVRNSGEYYEQYF
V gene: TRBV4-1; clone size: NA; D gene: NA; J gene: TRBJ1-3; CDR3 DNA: TGCGCCAGCAGCCAAAACAGGGTTTACTCTGGAAACACCATATATTTT; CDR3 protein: CASSQNRVYSGNTIYF
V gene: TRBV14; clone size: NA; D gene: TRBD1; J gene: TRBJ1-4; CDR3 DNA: TGTGCCAGCAGCCCCGGACAGGCGATAAATGAAAAACTGTTTTTT; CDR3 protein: CASSPGQAINEKLFF
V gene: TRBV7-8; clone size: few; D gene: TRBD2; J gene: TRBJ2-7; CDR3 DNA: TGTGCCAGCAGCTTCCCAGGGACTAGCGGCAACTCCTACGAGCAGTACTTC; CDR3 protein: CASSFPGTSGNSYEQYF
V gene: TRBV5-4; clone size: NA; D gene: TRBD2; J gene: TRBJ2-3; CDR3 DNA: TGTGCCAGCAGCTCCACTAGCGGGAGTTTCCCCGCTACGCAGTATTTT; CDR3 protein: CASSSTSGSFPATQYF
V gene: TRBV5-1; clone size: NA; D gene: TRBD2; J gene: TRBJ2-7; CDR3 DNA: TGCGCCAGCAGTTATGGACTAGCGGGATACGAGCAGTACTTC; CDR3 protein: CASSYGLAGYEQYF
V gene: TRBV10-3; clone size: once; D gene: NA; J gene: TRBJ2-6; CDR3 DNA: TGTGCCATCAGGTACTCTGGGGCCAACGTCCTGACTTTC; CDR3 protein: CAIRYSGANVLTF
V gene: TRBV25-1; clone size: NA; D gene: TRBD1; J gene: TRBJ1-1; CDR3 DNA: TGTGCCAGCAGGGTTACAGGGGACGGGAACACTGAAGCTTTCTTT; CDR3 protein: CASRVTGDGNTEAFF
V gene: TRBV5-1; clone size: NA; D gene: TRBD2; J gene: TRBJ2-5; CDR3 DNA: TGCGCCAGCAGCTTGTCGCTAGCGGGAGCAGTCCAAGAGACCCAGTACTTC; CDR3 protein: CASSLSLAGAVQETQYF
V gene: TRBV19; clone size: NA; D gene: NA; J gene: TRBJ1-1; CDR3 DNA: TGTGCCAGTAGTCGACCGGGAACTGCGAACACTGAAGCTTTCTTT; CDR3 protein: CASSRPGTANTEAFF